The next 25 T cell receptor beta chains were all read from a single sample in a study of shared clonotypes between healthy human individuals. The assay was immunoSEQ multiplex PCR, and TCRdb's table has in-frame clones only and misses some. The sample has about 2,500,000 clones, around nine tenths seen once. Sequencing was carried out using naive CD4+ T cells sorted from blood. Subset: CD45RA+ positively selected. Receptors originate from a man between 18 and 35 years old in good health.

The rearrangement uses TRBV19 and TRBJ2-1; D is perhaps TRBD1 or TRBD2 (5 bases each). The CDR3 loop spans 15 amino acids. The germline gives CDR1 LNHDA, CDR2 SQIVND (reference sequence). V shed 0 bases and J shed 2 bases, with 8 bases lying between them. The CDR3 DNA reads TGTGCCAGTAGTATAGAGGGGGAAACCTACAATGAGCAGTTCTTC. This gives the protein CASSIEGETYNEQFF. Complete variable domain (other parts from reference TRBV19 and TRBJ2-1): DGGITQSPKYLFRKEGQNVTLSCEQNLNHDAMYWYRQDPGQGLRLIYYSQIVNDFQKGDIAEGYSVSREKKESFPLTVTSAQKNPTAFYLCASSIEGETYNEQFFGPGTRLTVL.

The genes are TRBV5-1 and TRBJ2-2, with D tentatively TRBD1 (5 bases). The CDR3 totals 16 residues. The germline V gene encodes CDR1 SGHRS and CDR2 YFSETQ. Deletions cut 4 bases from V and 3 bases from J, with 16 bases between. The chain's CDR3 is CASSLTEPFDTGELFF. The CDR3 DNA reads TGCGCCAGCAGCCTGACAGAACCATTTGACACCGGGGAGCTGTTTTTT.

V usage is TRBV12-5 and J usage is TRBJ2-5, with 11 bases lining up with TRBD2. The germline gives CDR1 LGHNT, CDR2 FRNRAP. The ends lost 5 bases at V and 7 bases at J; junction bases unmatched: 3. CDR3 length: 13 residues. CDR3 sequence (DNA): TGTGCTAGTGGTACCGGGACTAGCGGGACCCAGTACTTC. The encoded protein is CASGTGTSGTQYF. The variable domain in full, completed from reference TRBV12-5 and TRBJ2-5, reads DARVTQTPRHKVTEMGQEVTMRCQPILGHNTVFWYRQTMMQGLELLAYFRNRAPLDDSGMPKDRFSAEMPDATLATLKIQPSEPRDSAVYFCASGTGTSGTQYFGPGTRLLVL.

This chain uses TRBV5-6 with TRBJ1-2; D possibly corresponds to TRBD1 (6 bases). The CDR3 contains 13 residues. Germline V gene sequence: CDR1 SGHDT, CDR2 YYEEEE. V lost 1 base to trimming and J lost 6 bases, with 10 bases between them. For the CDR3, the DNA is TGTGCCAGCAGCTTGAGGACAGTAAATGGCTACACCTTC. Translating it yields CASSLRTVNGYTF.

The V call is TRBV6-1, the J call TRBJ1-2; no definite D call. Germline V lookup: CDR1 MNHNS, CDR2 SASEGT. The V and J ends lost 1 base and 5 bases respectively, with 11 bases between them. CDR3 length: 14 amino acids. For the CDR3, the DNA is TGTGCCAGCAGTGAAGGAACCAATGAATATGGCTACACCTTC. Translation gives CASSEGTNEYGYTF.

The chain links TRBV5-4 to TRBJ2-7; the match to TRBD1 covers 9 bases. This CDR3 contains 15 residues. Germline assignment: CDR1 SGHNT and CDR2 YYREEE (reference sequence). Germline trimming cut 3 bases from V and 0 bases from J; bases unmatched to any gene: 4. The CDR3 DNA sequence: TGTGCCAGCAGCTCGGGACAGGGAAGCTCCTACGAGCAGTACTTC. It specifies CASSSGQGSSYEQYF.

The DNA for the CDR3 is TGTGCCAGTAAGCCCGACAGAGCCTATGGCTACACCTTC. Protein sequence: CASKPDRAYGYTF. The rearrangement joins TRBV19 to TRBJ1-2, with D perhaps matching TRBD1 (5 bases). The length of the CDR3 is 13 residues. Per germline, CDR1 LNHDA and CDR2 SQIVND (reference sequence). Trimming cost V 7 bases and J 4 bases, with 13 bases left between them.

The chain is built from TRBV2 and TRBJ2-7, with TRBD1 matching 7 bases. With 4 bases clipped from V and 6 bases from J, the junction kept 6 bases outside the gene matches. The germline gives CDR1 SNHLY, CDR2 FYNNEI. The CDR3 loop spans 13 amino acids. The CDR3 nucleotides read TGTGCCAGCAGTGGACAGGGTCGGAGCGAGCAGTACTTC. Translation gives CASSGQGRSEQYF.

The DNA of the CDR3 is TGTGCCAGCAGCTTTGGGGGGAAGCGCTTGTATTCTGAAGCTTTCTTT. This codes for CASSFGGKRLYSEAFF. The rearrangement joins TRBV7-2 to TRBJ1-1; D perhaps matches TRBD1 (5 bases). V was pared by 3 bases and J by 6 bases, with 20 bases between. The V gene's germline CDR1 is SGHTA and CDR2 FQGNSA. CDR3 length: 16 amino acids.

Here the CDR3 reads CASSIELAQPQHF. In DNA, the CDR3 is TGTGCCAGTAGTATTGAGTTGGCTCAGCCCCAGCATTTT. This sequence joins TRBV19 and TRBJ1-5; D remains unclear. Germline loops: CDR1 LNHDA, CDR2 SQIVND (reference sequence). This CDR3 comprises 13 residues. The V and J ends lost 3 bases and 6 bases respectively, with 9 bases between them. The whole variable domain, filled in from reference TRBV19 and TRBJ1-5, reads DGGITQSPKYLFRKEGQNVTLSCEQNLNHDAMYWYRQDPGQGLRLIYYSQIVNDFQKGDIAEGYSVSREKKESFPLTVTSAQKNPTAFYLCASSIELAQPQHFGDGTRLSIL.

The V gene is TRBV5-1, the J gene TRBJ2-1; D is possibly TRBD1 (5 bases). V gave up 0 bases and J gave up 8 bases, with 15 bases separating them. CDR1 and CDR2 from the germline V gene are SGHRS and YFSETQ. This CDR3 has 15 residues. The CDR3: CASSLGRAKGDEQFF. The DNA of the CDR3 is TGCGCCAGCAGCTTGGGCAGGGCCAAAGGCGATGAGCAGTTCTTC. The variable domain in full, completed from reference TRBV5-1 and TRBJ2-1, reads KAGVTQTPRYLIKTRGQQVTLSCSPISGHRSVSWYQQTPGQGLQFLFEYFSETQRNKGNFPGRFSGRQFSNSRSEMNVSTLELGDSALYLCASSLGRAKGDEQFFGPGTRLTVL.

The V gene is TRBV4-2, the J gene TRBJ2-1; 8 bases fit TRBD2. Germline V gene data show CDR1 as LGHNA and CDR2 as YNFKEQ. The junction had 6 bases not matched to a gene; V was cut back by 0 bases and J by 5 bases. This CDR3 is 16 amino acids long. The CDR3 region has the DNA TGTGCCAGCAGCCAAGACACCCGGGGGGGGGACAATGAGCAGTTCTTC. Translating gives CASSQDTRGGDNEQFF.

This clone was found a few times. The chain has TRBV30 and TRBJ1-4; D is undetermined. The CDR3 sequence is 14 residues long. Germline CDR1 GTSNPN, CDR2 SVGIG (reference sequence). Trimming pared 0 bases from V and 5 bases from J, leaving 10 bases between. The CDR3, as DNA: TGTGCCTGGAGTGTAGAGACGGTGAATGAAAAACTGTTTTTT. This codes for CAWSVETVNEKLFF.

The CDR3 nucleotides read TGCGCCAGCAGCTTGGGGGAATGGACAGGGGGCACTGAAGCTTTCTTT. It yields the protein CASSLGEWTGGTEAFF. V gene TRBV5-1 combines with J gene TRBJ1-1; the match to TRBD1 covers 10 bases. CDR3 length equals 16 residues. Per germline, CDR1 SGHRS and CDR2 YFSETQ. V shed 0 bases and J 4 bases; nucleotides not matched to a gene: 6.

J is TRBJ2-1 and V is TRBV6-5; no clear D gene. The ends were cut back, 6 bases at V and 7 bases at J, with 16 bases in the middle. The CDR3 is made up of 14 amino acids. The V gene's germline CDR1 is MNHEY and CDR2 SVGAGI. CDR3 sequence: CASSPLASRNEQFF. The CDR3 DNA reads TGTGCCAGCAGCCCCCTCGCGAGTCGTAATGAGCAGTTCTTC.

This clone was counted a few times. CDR3 region: CASSIPDRAVEAFF. Here the CDR3 DNA reads TGCGCCAGCAGCATTCCGGACAGGGCGGTTGAAGCTTTCTTT. This sequence joins TRBV5-1 and TRBJ1-1; TRBD1 aligns across 8 bases. The germline V gene encodes CDR1 SGHRS and CDR2 YFSETQ. V shed 4 bases and J 7 bases; nucleotides not matched to a gene: 9. The CDR3 runs 14 residues. Complete variable domain (other parts from reference TRBV5-1 and TRBJ1-1): KAGVTQTPRYLIKTRGQQVTLSCSPISGHRSVSWYQQTPGQGLQFLFEYFSETQRNKGNFPGRFSGRQFSNSRSEMNVSTLELGDSALYLCASSIPDRAVEAFFGQGTRLTVV.

This clone has only one observation. The J gene is TRBJ1-2, the V gene TRBV7-2, with 7 bases identical to TRBD1. CDR3 length: 16 residues. The germline gives CDR1 SGHTA, CDR2 FQGNSA. J gave up 0 bases and V 5 bases, and 9 bases lay outside the gene matches. CDR3 region: CASSIHLRGTNYGYTF. CDR3 in DNA: TGTGCCAGCAGCATCCATCTCAGGGGGACTAACTATGGCTACACCTTC. The variable domain in full, completed from reference TRBV7-2 and TRBJ1-2, reads GAGVSQSPSNKVTEKGKDVELRCDPISGHTALYWYRQSLGQGLEFLIYFQGNSAPDKSGLPSDRFSAERTGGSVSTLTIQRTQQEDSAVYLCASSIHLRGTNYGYTFGSGTRLTVV.

The rearrangement links TRBV6-5 to TRBJ2-5; D is unresolved. Trimming pared 1 base from V and 7 bases from J, leaving 19 bases between. Germline V gene sequence: CDR1 MNHEY, CDR2 SVGAGI. This CDR3 has 16 amino acids. Here the CDR3 reads CASSYWFGPWCLTQYF. In DNA form, the CDR3 reads TGTGCCAGCAGTTACTGGTTCGGGCCCTGGTGTTTGACCCAGTACTTC.

The chain has TRBV5-4 and TRBJ2-3; D ambiguous. The V end lost 3 bases, the J end lost 3 bases, and 14 bases lay between the germline ends. Germline-derived CDR1 and CDR2 are SGHNT and YYREEE (reference sequence). The CDR3 extends over 15 amino acids. CDR3 nucleotide sequence: TGTGCCAGCAGCTATTACCTAATAGGTACAGATACGCAGTATTTT. Translated, it gives CASSYYLIGTDTQYF.

V gene TRBV7-3 combines with J gene TRBJ2-3; D might be TRBD2 (5 bases). Trimming removed 8 bases at V and 0 bases at J, with 12 bases between. Germline V gives CDR1 SGHTA, CDR2 FQGTGA. This CDR3 has 14 amino acids. The CDR3 region has the DNA TGTGCCAGCTCCACGGGAACTAGCACAGATACGCAGTATTTT. Its translation: CASSTGTSTDTQYF.

The chain combines TRBV28 with TRBJ1-2; weak D call: TRBD1 (6 bases). Trimming took off 4 bases at V and 5 bases at J, with 11 bases between the two ends. This CDR3 is 13 amino acids long. From germline, CDR1 is MDHEN and CDR2 SYDVKM. The CDR3 DNA sequence: TGTGCCAGCAGTTCGTGGGACATTTATGGCTACACCTTC. Residues: CASSSWDIYGYTF.

V and J are TRBV29-1 and TRBJ2-5, with 9 bases lining up with TRBD1. The J call may be mistaken, given a closer DNA end match to TRBJ2-7. This CDR3 is 12 amino acids long. Germline V gives CDR1 SQVTM, CDR2 ANQGSEA. In nucleotides, the CDR3 is TGCAGCGTTGGACAGGGGGTACTCGAGCAGTACTTC. Amino acids: CSVGQGVLEQYF.

This clone was found once. The chain combines TRBV11-2 with TRBJ1-1, with D unclear. Trimming stripped 0 bases from V and 5 bases from J, with 13 bases between. The germline V gene encodes CDR1 SGHAT and CDR2 FQNNGV. The CDR3 is made up of 15 amino acids. CDR3 residues: CASSLDRVGRTEAFF. The DNA of the CDR3 is TGTGCCAGCAGCTTAGATCGCGTTGGGAGAACTGAAGCTTTCTTT. Full variable domain (remainder filled in from reference TRBV11-2 and TRBJ1-1): EAGVAQSPRYKIIEKRQSVAFWCNPISGHATLYWYQQILGQGPKLLIQFQNNGVVDDSQLPKDRFSAERLKGVDSTLKIQPAKLEDSAVYLCASSLDRVGRTEAFFGQGTRLTVV.

The J gene is TRBJ1-5, the V gene TRBV7-9, with a weak D call TRBD1 (6 bases). Germline CDR1 is SEHNR and CDR2 is FQNEAQ (reference sequence). The CDR3 has 14 amino acids. V gave up 1 base and J gave up 11 bases, with 15 bases separating them. Here the CDR3 DNA reads TGTGCCAGCAGCTTAGAAGGGGGACCTTTGGCCCAGCATTTT. Encoded protein: CASSLEGGPLAQHF.

Of note for this clone: Additional DNA sequences in this sample encode the identical CDR3. V usage is TRBV6-1 and J usage is TRBJ2-5; 8 bases line up with TRBD1. Germline V lookup: CDR1 MNHNS, CDR2 SASEGT. The CDR3 covers 14 residues. Trimming at V came to 4 bases and at J to 7 bases, leaving 8 bases not matched to a gene. CDR3 residues: CASSVAGGSGTQYF. For the CDR3, the DNA is TGTGCCAGCAGTGTCGCAGGGGGCTCAGGGACCCAGTACTTC.